These 21 T cell receptor beta chains were sequenced from one sample in a study of blood T cell repertoires in COVID-19. The protocol was immunoSEQ multiplex PCR, while the TCRdb copy is restricted to in-frame clones and leaves out a portion. The sample has 200,000 to 250,000 clones, around 80% seen once. Material for sequencing was peripheral blood. All receptors derive from a young man with active or convalescent COVID-19.

The chain carries TRBV5-1 and TRBJ2-3; TRBD2 agrees at 12 bases. The CDR3 consists of 14 residues. The trim removed 5 bases at V and 6 bases at J, leaving 4 bases unmatched. The germline gives CDR1 SGHRS, CDR2 YFSETQ. CDR3 bases: TGCGCCAGCAGTCCGCTAGCGGGGGGGGATACGCAGTATTTT. It yields the protein CASSPLAGGDTQYF.

The chain carries TRBV7-2 and TRBJ2-1; 9 bases align to TRBD2. Losses at the gene ends were 6 bases for V and 2 bases for J; bases not matched to a gene: 8. CDR1 and CDR2 (germline): SGHTA, FQGNSA. This CDR3 is 16 amino acids long. The CDR3 DNA reads as TGTGCCAGCAGTCGACGCGGCGGGAGGGCCTACAATGAGCAGTTCTTC. It translates to CASSRRGGRAYNEQFF.

V and J are TRBV6-2 or TRBV6-3 and TRBJ2-1; a weak D match, TRBD1 (5 bases). Germline V gene lookup returns CDR1 MNHEY and CDR2 SVGEGT. CDR3 length equals 14 residues. V was cut by 5 bases and J by 3 bases, with 11 bases left in between. The CDR3 protein is CASSRQNSYNEQFF. The CDR3 region has the DNA TGTGCCAGCAGTCGACAGAATAGCTACAATGAGCAGTTCTTC.

This clone was counted once. V usage is TRBV4-2 and J usage is TRBJ2-7; 12 nucleotides line up with TRBD2. With 1 base clipped from V and 8 bases from J, the junction kept 12 bases outside the gene matches. The CDR3 covers 17 residues. Germline V lookup: CDR1 LGHNA, CDR2 YNFKEQ. CDR3 in amino acids: CASSQGTSGTTGRKQYF. The DNA of the CDR3 is TGTGCCAGCAGCCAAGGGACTAGCGGGACGACTGGAAGAAAGCAGTACTTC.

This clone has a single count. This chain links TRBV5-1 with TRBJ2-1; 7 bases match TRBD1. Germline CDR1 and CDR2: SGHRS and YFSETQ. V shed 2 bases, J shed 6 bases, and the junction held 8 bases outside the gene matches. The CDR3 is made up of 15 amino acids. This chain's CDR3 is CASSLDRAGGNEQFF. The CDR3 DNA follows: TGCGCCAGCAGCTTAGACAGGGCAGGCGGCAATGAGCAGTTCTTC.

This clone was observed a few times. J is TRBJ2-3 and V is TRBV18; possibly TRBD1 for D (6 bases). The germline V gene has CDR1 KGHSH and CDR2 LQKENI. The CDR3 consists of 14 residues. V was trimmed by 10 bases and J by 4 bases, leaving 18 bases between them. DNA for the CDR3: TGTGCCACTCGTCCCGGGACATCCGCAGATACGCAGTATTTT. This sequence encodes CATRPGTSADTQYF.

The chain links TRBV6-6 to TRBJ1-6; tentative D call: TRBD1 (5 bases). The CDR3 covers 15 residues. CDR1 and CDR2 (germline): MNHNY, SVGAGI (reference sequence). The germline V and J ends were trimmed by 7 bases and 6 bases, with 16 bases remaining between them. The CDR3 here is CASNSQDRSNSPLHF. The CDR3 DNA reads TGTGCCAGCAACTCACAGGATAGGAGTAATTCACCCCTCCACTTT.

The chain has TRBV2 and TRBJ2-3; 8 bases are shared with TRBD2. The J segment lost 3 bases and the V segment lost 4 bases, leaving 6 bases of the junction unmatched. Per germline, CDR1 SNHLY and CDR2 FYNNEI. This CDR3 is built from 15 residues. The CDR3 reads CASSVGSGTTDTQYF. In nucleotides, the CDR3 is TGTGCCAGCAGTGTCGGTAGCGGGACTACAGATACGCAGTATTTT.

The chain combines TRBV28 with TRBJ2-7; D is ambiguous. Trimming cost V 2 bases and J 2 bases, with 10 bases left between them. The germline V gene has CDR1 MDHEN and CDR2 SYDVKM. The CDR3 consists of 14 residues. This CDR3 reads CASSLRLHPYEQYF. The CDR3 nucleotides are TGTGCCAGCAGTTTACGACTGCACCCCTACGAGCAGTACTTC.

The rearrangement joins TRBV9 to TRBJ2-7; a possible D gene is TRBD1 (6 bases). The germline V gene has CDR1 SGDLS and CDR2 YYNGEE. V dropped 0 bases and J dropped 3 bases, with 13 bases sitting between them. The CDR3 spans 15 residues. The CDR3 DNA is TGTGCCAGCAGCGTAGCTACATCGGGACACTACGAGCAGTACTTC. It is translated as CASSVATSGHYEQYF. Based on the CDR3 plus reference TRBV9 and TRBJ2-7, the full variable domain is DSGVTQTPKHLITATGQRVTLRCSPRSGDLSVYWYQQSLDQGLQFLIQYYNGEERAKGNILERFSAQQFPDLHSELNLSSLELGDSALYFCASSVATSGHYEQYFGPGTRLTVT.

This clone was observed a handful of times. The chain employs TRBV5-1 and TRBJ2-1, with TRBD2 matching over 13 bases. The V gene's germline CDR1 is SGHRS and CDR2 YFSETQ. CDR3 length: 15 residues. V gave up 4 bases and J gave up 9 bases; unmatched junction bases: 7. The CDR3 spells CASSPGLAGASEQFF. CDR3 DNA sequence: TGCGCCAGCAGCCCTGGACTAGCGGGAGCATCTGAGCAGTTCTTC.

The chain carries TRBV24-1 and TRBJ2-1; 9 bases align to TRBD1. J gave up 10 bases and V 5 bases, and 14 bases lay outside the gene matches. CDR1 and CDR2 from the germline V gene are KGHDR and SFDVKD. The CDR3 runs to 16 residues. The CDR3 sequence is CATSGLGGQGRWEQFF. Written as DNA, the CDR3 is TGTGCCACCAGTGGCCTCGGGGGACAGGGTAGGTGGGAGCAGTTCTTC.

The chain combines TRBV11-2 with TRBJ2-7, with 7 bases aligning to TRBD2. Germline V gene lookup returns CDR1 SGHAT and CDR2 FQNNGV. Trimming removed 3 bases from V and 0 bases from J; junction bases left unmatched: 11. The CDR3 runs 17 residues. The CDR3 protein is CASSLVKGSGFSYEQYF. CDR3 nucleotide sequence: TGTGCCAGCAGCTTGGTTAAAGGTAGCGGGTTCTCCTACGAGCAGTACTTC.

The gene calls are TRBV28 and TRBJ1-2, with a tentative D call TRBD1 (5 bases). The CDR3 consists of 15 residues. CDR1 and CDR2 (germline): MDHEN, SYDVKM. Trimming removed 8 bases at V and 1 base at J, with 17 bases between. The DNA of the CDR3 is TGTGCCAGCGTCCCCGGGGGAGGGGATAACTATGGCTACACCTTC. Its translation is CASVPGGGDNYGYTF.

The chain recombines TRBV11-2 with TRBJ2-1, with D possibly matching TRBD2 (5 bases). CDR1 SGHAT and CDR2 FQNNGV come from the germline V gene. This CDR3 has 13 amino acids. Deletions cut 6 bases from V and 2 bases from J, with 8 bases between. The chain's CDR3 is CASSFGTYNEQFF. The CDR3 DNA reads as TGTGCCAGCAGTTTCGGGACCTACAATGAGCAGTTCTTC. The full variable domain, with the rest looked up from reference TRBV11-2 and TRBJ2-1, is EAGVAQSPRYKIIEKRQSVAFWCNPISGHATLYWYQQILGQGPKLLIQFQNNGVVDDSQLPKDRFSAERLKGVDSTLKIQPAKLEDSAVYLCASSFGTYNEQFFGPGTRLTVL.

This clone was recorded once. This chain links TRBV6-1 with TRBJ1-1; D gene uncertain. The V end lost 2 bases, the J end lost 4 bases, and 11 bases lay between the germline ends. Germline V gene data show CDR1 as MNHNS and CDR2 as SASEGT. This CDR3 comprises 14 residues. CDR3 sequence: CASSEQIMSTEAFF. Written as DNA, the CDR3 is TGTGCCAGCAGTGAACAAATAATGAGCACTGAAGCTTTCTTT.

The rearrangement links TRBV4-3 to TRBJ1-5; no reliable D call. V lost 2 bases and J lost 9, with 17 bases in between. This CDR3 is 15 amino acids long. Per the germline V gene, CDR1 is LGHNA and CDR2 is YSLEER. CDR3 bases: TGCGCCAGCAGCCAATTGGCGGAAGCCCCCTGGCCCCAGCATTTT. Translation gives CASSQLAEAPWPQHF.

The chain has TRBV16 and TRBJ1-6; D call uncertain. Trimming took 4 bases from V and 8 from J, leaving 12 bases between them. Germline V gene lookup returns CDR1 KGHSY and CDR2 FQNENV. The CDR3 consists of 14 residues. The CDR3 sequence: CASSRAERDSPLHF. DNA for the CDR3: TGTGCCAGCAGCCGGGCCGAACGCGATTCACCCCTCCACTTT.

V gene TRBV4-1 combines with J gene TRBJ2-1; possible D gene TRBD1, 6 bases. Germline-derived CDR1 and CDR2 are MGHRA and YSYEKL. The CDR3 is made up of 13 amino acids. V lost 2 bases, J lost 10 bases, and 12 bases lay in between. Here the CDR3 DNA reads TGCGCCAGCAGCCAATGGGGGCCAGAAGAGCAGTTCTTC. This codes for CASSQWGPEEQFF.

This clone was observed a few times. J is TRBJ2-7 and V is TRBV4-2, with TRBD2 matching over 9 bases. The CDR3 length is 17 residues. V was pared by 0 bases and J by 3 bases, with 9 bases of the junction left unmatched. Germline loops: CDR1 LGHNA, CDR2 YNFKEQ. CDR3 amino acids: CASSQDDRSGRFYEQYF. CDR3 nucleotide sequence: TGTGCCAGCAGCCAAGACGATCGAAGCGGGAGGTTCTACGAGCAGTACTTC.

The V call is TRBV5-6, the J call TRBJ2-1, with TRBD2 matching over 13 bases. V was pared by 0 bases and J by 9 bases, with 3 bases of the junction left unmatched. The CDR3 has 15 residues. CDR1 is SGHDT, CDR2 YYEEEE, per germline. CDR3 in DNA: TGTGCCAGCAGCTTGGGACTAGCGGGAGGTGCTGAGCAGTTCTTC. Residues: CASSLGLAGGAEQFF.